The clone carrying this T cell receptor beta chain was seen at least ten times. Trimming pared 2 bases from V and 5 bases from J, leaving 15 bases between. The CDR3 loop spans 15 amino acids. With duration under 3 months, ophthalmopathy was active: Clinical Activity Score at least 3, NOSPECS at least 4. This specimen comes from a study of T cells in Graves' hyperthyroidism and ophthalmopathy. Amplification of TCR beta CDR3 regions used RNA as the template. The TCR CDR3 first-round RT-PCR relied on the HTBI primer set. TCRdb re-called the multiplex PCR reads with MiXCR, one entry per CDR3 protein. The sample shows hundreds of thousands of distinct CDR3 sequences, 14% to 15% of them seen only once.

The chain joins TRBV12-3 or TRBV12-4 to TRBJ1-1; possibly TRBD1 for D (6 bases). This receptor was identified in a man between 18 and 35 years old with Graves' ophthalmopathy. Sequencing was carried out using blood. CDR3 coding DNA: TGTGCCAGCAGTTTAATTGGTGGGGGCTCAACTGAAGCTTTCTTT. It yields the protein CASSLIGGGSTEAFF.